This T cell receptor (beta chain) was recorded in a study of blood T cell repertoires in COVID-19. As for the study in general: Both acute and convalescent COVID-19 samples were obtained from the United States, Italy and Spain.

Seattle researchers signed up patients amid active infection and tracked them longitudinally. CDR1 is SGHTA and CDR2 is FQGTGA in the germline V gene. The V gene lost 5 bases and the J gene lost 6 bases, with 5 bases spanning the gap. The length of the CDR3 is 11 residues. In the study's own analysis: Estimation of nucleated cell counts was performed using reference gene primer amplification. Assay: immunoSEQ multiplex PCR; the TCRdb copy retains only in-frame clones and omits some. The DNA gave D and trimming, while V, J and clone size come from that table. The profile shows about 76,000 clones, 85% of them singletons.

This sequence originates from a man between 45 and 60 years old with COVID-19, enrolled during active disease. The specimen sequenced was peripheral blood. The chain combines TRBV7-3 with TRBJ2-1; no clear D. CDR3 in DNA: TGTGCCAGCAGCCAATCCAATGAGCAGTTCTTC. Translation: CASSQSNEQFF. The full variable domain, with the rest looked up from reference TRBV7-3 and TRBJ2-1, is GAGVSQTPSNKVTEKGKYVELRCDPISGHTALYWYRQSLGQGPEFLIYFQGTGAADDSGLPNDRFFAVRPEGSVSTLKIQRTERGDSAVYLCASSQSNEQFFGPGTRLTVL.